The entry below describes one T cell receptor (beta chain). The antigen is undetermined. The data originate from a study of OX40 agonist ivuxolimab in advanced cancers. Study as a whole: About 40% of patients had received prior checkpoint inhibitor therapy. Of the patients, three showed partial responses, one with hepatocellular carcinoma and two with cutaneous melanoma.

CDR3 length: 16 residues. V lost 2 bases, J lost 3 bases, and 17 bases lay in between. In germline, CDR1 is GTSNPN, CDR2 SVGIG (reference sequence). Researchers took blood at baseline, on cycle 4 day 1, and on cycle 7 day 1. Data came from immunoSEQ multiplex PCR; TCRdb stores just in-frame clones and leaves some out. The sample lists 90,000 to 100,000 clones, around 85% occurring once. Study-level findings and limits: Among T cells, CD8+ cells averaged more expanded clones than CD4+ cells.

The material sequenced was CD4+ or CD8+ T cells sorted from blood, taken in a trial of the OX40 agonist ivuxolimab. The TCR sequence derives from an adult with an advanced solid tumor such as melanoma, head and neck, liver or kidney cancer. The chain carries TRBV30 and TRBJ2-4; no reliable D call. CDR3 DNA sequence: TGTGCCTGGAGTTCTGGACCAGTACCCATCAAAAACATTCAGTACTTC. Translation: CAWSSGPVPIKNIQYF.